This is a list of T cell receptor beta chains from one sample in a study of OX40 agonist ivuxolimab in advanced cancers. Using immunoSEQ multiplex PCR, the repertoire was profiled, and TCRdb retains in-frame clones only, with some absent. The repertoire holds around 56,000 clones, around 89% seen once, with around 1.4% in the top ten. The source material was CD4+ or CD8+ T cells sorted from blood, sampled in a trial of the OX40 agonist ivuxolimab. The source of these receptors is an adult with an advanced solid tumor such as melanoma, head and neck, liver or kidney cancer. The CDR3 runs from the conserved cysteine through the conserved F or W. The D gene is left open where the match is weak.

d_gene	v_gene	len	j_gene	CDR3aa
TRBD1	TRBV10-3	15	TRBJ1-2	CAISETTGGAYGYTF
NA	TRBV25-1	15	TRBJ1-4	CASSGTAQLNEKLFF
NA	TRBV6-1	14	TRBJ2-7	CASSKETLSYEQYF
NA	TRBV4-1	17	TRBJ2-2	CASSQGPGGGRTGELFF
NA	TRBV18	12	TRBJ2-3	CASSPSTDTQYF
NA	TRBV6-1	14	TRBJ2-2	CASRESINTGELFF
TRBD1	TRBV19	16	TRBJ2-1	CASSPTGTGGYNEQFF
TRBD1	TRBV5-5	14	TRBJ1-2	CASSPEGTGVGYTF
TRBD1	TRBV5-1	13	TRBJ1-2	CASSPRTGDGYTF
TRBD1	TRBV4-1	15	TRBJ1-4	CASSHGDRGTEKLFF
NA	TRBV14	17	TRBJ2-2	CASSLLVGRTNTGELFF
NA	TRBV5-1	12	TRBJ2-3	CASSFQDHTQYF
NA	TRBV5-6	14	TRBJ2-4	CASSLGLRGNIQYF
TRBD1	TRBV10-2	14	TRBJ2-2	CASIRGQGSGELFF
TRBD1	TRBV19	15	TRBJ1-1	CASSIAQGAFTEAFF
NA	TRBV5-1	15	TRBJ2-1	CASSLVGRSSGEQFF
TRBD1	TRBV6-1	14	TRBJ2-7	CASSPLGTDYEQYF
NA	TRBV6-1	15	TRBJ1-5	CASSPTYGSLGPQHF
NA	TRBV6-1	15	TRBJ2-2	CASSGGGINTGELFF
TRBD1	TRBV5-6	19	TRBJ1-5	CASSLLGSWTGARNQPQHF
TRBD2	TRBV7-3	15	TRBJ2-3	CASSEDSGGTDTQYF
NA	TRBV5-8	13	TRBJ2-2	CASSLGLAGELFF
NA	TRBV18	15	TRBJ1-1	CASSPREGMNTEAFF
NA	TRBV28	11	TRBJ2-7	CASSLTYEQYF
TRBD1	TRBV11-2	14	TRBJ1-2	CASSLGSGQITIFF
TRBD1	TRBV2	15	TRBJ2-3	CASSTGQGAQDTQYF
NA	TRBV6-5	12	TRBJ2-7	CASSDRIHEQYF
NA	TRBV10-1	13	TRBJ2-1	CASSRDNYNEQFF
NA	TRBV2	14	TRBJ2-7	CASSEARGGLEQYF
NA	TRBV18	13	TRBJ1-5	CASTATNNQPQHF
NA	TRBV7-2	14	TRBJ2-3	CASSRGRVPDTQYF
NA	TRBV25-1	15	TRBJ2-1	CASSEWGGIVDEQFF
NA	TRBV15	13	TRBJ1-4	CATSRRKNEKLFF
NA	TRBV5-8	14	TRBJ2-7	CASTPGSNPYEQYF
NA	TRBV6-5	14	TRBJ1-1	CASSYSKGNTEAFF
TRBD2	TRBV18	14	TRBJ2-7	CASSGSGNSYEQYF
TRBD1	TRBV19	14	TRBJ1-5	CASTWGQVNQPQHF
NA	TRBV9	14	TRBJ1-1	CASSATGMHTEAFF
NA	TRBV9	15	TRBJ1-5	CASSLGGGGNQPQHF
NA	TRBV9	15	TRBJ2-2	CASTPGISNTGELFF
NA	TRBV30	12	TRBJ2-7	CACSTSSYEQYF
NA	TRBV28	13	TRBJ2-6	CASSLGGANVLTF
NA	TRBV28	14	TRBJ2-1	CASRTPGAANEQFF
TRBD1	TRBV2	15	TRBJ2-3	CASSGGRGRTDTQYF
NA	TRBV5-1	13	TRBJ1-1	CASSFSGDTEAFF
NA	TRBV2	16	TRBJ2-5	CASSSIGSAHQETQYF
NA	TRBV5-1	14	TRBJ1-4	CASSLDGDFEKLFF
NA	TRBV7-6	13	TRBJ1-1	CASSPRPGTEAFF
NA	TRBV7-2	14	NA	CASSVGGGSYEQYF
NA	TRBV6-5	14	TRBJ2-7	CASSYRPTSYEQYF
NA	TRBV11-2	11	TRBJ2-7	CASSSRWEQYF
TRBD2	TRBV7-8	16	TRBJ2-1	CASSFTGTSGINEQFF
NA	TRBV5-8	15	TRBJ1-3	CASSIRRTSGNTIYF
NA	TRBV7-2	12	TRBJ1-6	CASNLQNSPLHF
NA	TRBV19	13	TRBJ1-5	CASSTEYPPPQHF